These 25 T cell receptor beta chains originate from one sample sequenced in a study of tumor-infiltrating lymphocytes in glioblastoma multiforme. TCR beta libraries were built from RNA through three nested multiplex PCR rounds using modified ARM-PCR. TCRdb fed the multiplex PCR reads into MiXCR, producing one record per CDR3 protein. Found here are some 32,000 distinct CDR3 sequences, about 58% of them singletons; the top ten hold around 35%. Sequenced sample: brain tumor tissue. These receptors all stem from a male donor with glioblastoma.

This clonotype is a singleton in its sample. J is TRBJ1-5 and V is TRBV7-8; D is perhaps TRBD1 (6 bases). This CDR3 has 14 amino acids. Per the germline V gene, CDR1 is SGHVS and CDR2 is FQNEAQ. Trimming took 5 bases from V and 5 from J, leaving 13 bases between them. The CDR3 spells CASSPGSGDQPQHF. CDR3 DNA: TGTGCCAGCAGCCCGGGGTCAGGGGATCAGCCCCAGCATTTT. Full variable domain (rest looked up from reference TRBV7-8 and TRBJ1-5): GAGVSQSPRYKVAKRGQDVALRCDPISGHVSLFWYQQALGQGPEFLTYFQNEAQLDKSGLPSDRFFAERPEGSVSTLKIQRTQQEDSAVYLCASSPGSGDQPQHFGDGTRLSIL.

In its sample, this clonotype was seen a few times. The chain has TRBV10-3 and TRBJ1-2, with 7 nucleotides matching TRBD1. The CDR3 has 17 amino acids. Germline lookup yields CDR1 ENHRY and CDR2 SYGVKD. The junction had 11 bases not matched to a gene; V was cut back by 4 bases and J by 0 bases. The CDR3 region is CAISGGQTMTTNYGYTF. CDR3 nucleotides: TGTGCCATCAGTGGGGGACAGACAATGACTACTAACTATGGCTACACCTTC.

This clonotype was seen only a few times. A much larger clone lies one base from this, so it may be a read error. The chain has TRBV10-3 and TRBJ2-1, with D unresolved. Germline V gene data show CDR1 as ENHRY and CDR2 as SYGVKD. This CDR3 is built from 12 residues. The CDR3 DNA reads TGTGTCATCAGTGGAGTAATTAATGAGCAGTTCTTC. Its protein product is CVISGVINEQFF.

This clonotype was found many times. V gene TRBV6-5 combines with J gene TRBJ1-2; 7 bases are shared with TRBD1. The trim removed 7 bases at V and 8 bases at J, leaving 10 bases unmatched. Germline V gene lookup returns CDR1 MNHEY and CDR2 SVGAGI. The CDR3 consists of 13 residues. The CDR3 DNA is TGTGCCAGCACCTTCGGACAGGTCGCGGGCTACACCTTC. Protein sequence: CASTFGQVAGYTF.

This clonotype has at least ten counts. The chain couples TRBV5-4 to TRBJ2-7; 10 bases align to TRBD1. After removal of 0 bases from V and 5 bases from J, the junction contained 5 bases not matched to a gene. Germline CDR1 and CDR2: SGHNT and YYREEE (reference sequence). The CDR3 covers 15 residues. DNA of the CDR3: TGTGCCAGCAGCTTGGTGGGGACAGGGGATAACGAGCAGTACTTC. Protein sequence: CASSLVGTGDNEQYF. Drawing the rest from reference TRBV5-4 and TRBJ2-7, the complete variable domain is ETGVTQSPTHLIKTRGQQVTLRCSSQSGHNTVSWYQQALGQGPQFIFQYYREEENGRGNFPPRFSGLQFPNYSSELNVNALELDDSALYLCASSLVGTGDNEQYFGPGTRLTVT.

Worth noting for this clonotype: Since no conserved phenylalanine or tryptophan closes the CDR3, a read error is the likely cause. The CDR3 is CTSSYLSASQYEQYI. For the CDR3, the DNA is TGTACCAGCAGTTACCTCTCGGCAAGCCAGTACGAGCAGTACATC. The rearrangement joins TRBV6-5 to TRBJ2-7; D remains ambiguous. The CDR3 sequence is 15 residues long. Per the germline V gene, CDR1 is MNHEY and CDR2 is SVGAGI.

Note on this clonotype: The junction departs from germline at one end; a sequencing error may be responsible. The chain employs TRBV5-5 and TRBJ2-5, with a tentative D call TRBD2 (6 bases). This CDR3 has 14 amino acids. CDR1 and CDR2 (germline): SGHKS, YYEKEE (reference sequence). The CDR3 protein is CASSLAGVGVTRYF. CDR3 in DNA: TGTGCCAGCAGCTTGGCGGGAGTGGGCGTGACCCGGTACTTC. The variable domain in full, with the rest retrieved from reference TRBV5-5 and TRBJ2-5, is DAGVTQSPTHLIKTRGQQVTLRCSPISGHKSVSWYQQVLGQGPQFIFQYYEKEERGRGNFPDRFSARQFPNYSSELNVNALLLGDSALYLCASSLAGVGVTRYFGPGTRLLVL.

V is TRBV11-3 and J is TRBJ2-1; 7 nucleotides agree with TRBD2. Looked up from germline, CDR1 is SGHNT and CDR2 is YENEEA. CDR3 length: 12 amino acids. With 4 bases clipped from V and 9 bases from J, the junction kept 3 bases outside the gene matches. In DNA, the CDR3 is TGTGCCAGCAGCTCGAGGGAGGGTGAGCAGTTCTTC. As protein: CASSSREGEQFF.

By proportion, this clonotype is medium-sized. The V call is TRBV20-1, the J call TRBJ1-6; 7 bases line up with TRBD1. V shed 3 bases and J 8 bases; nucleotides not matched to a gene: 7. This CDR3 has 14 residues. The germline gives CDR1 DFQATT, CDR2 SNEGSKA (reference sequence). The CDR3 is CSARPTGRYSPLHF. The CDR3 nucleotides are TGCAGTGCTAGGCCGACAGGGAGGTATTCACCCCTCCACTTT.

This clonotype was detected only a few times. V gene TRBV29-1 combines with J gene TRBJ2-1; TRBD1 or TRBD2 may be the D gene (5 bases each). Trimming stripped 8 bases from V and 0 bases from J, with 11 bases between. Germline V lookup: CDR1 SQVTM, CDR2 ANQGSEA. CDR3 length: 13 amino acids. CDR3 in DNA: TGCAGCTCGGGACGGGCCTCCTACAATGAGCAGTTCTTC. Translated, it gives CSSGRASYNEQFF.

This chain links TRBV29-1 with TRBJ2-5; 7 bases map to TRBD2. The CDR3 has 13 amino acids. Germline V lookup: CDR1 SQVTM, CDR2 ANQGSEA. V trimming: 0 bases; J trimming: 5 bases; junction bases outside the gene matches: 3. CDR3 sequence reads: CSVEDWGGETQYF. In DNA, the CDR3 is TGCAGCGTTGAAGATTGGGGGGGGGAGACCCAGTACTTC.

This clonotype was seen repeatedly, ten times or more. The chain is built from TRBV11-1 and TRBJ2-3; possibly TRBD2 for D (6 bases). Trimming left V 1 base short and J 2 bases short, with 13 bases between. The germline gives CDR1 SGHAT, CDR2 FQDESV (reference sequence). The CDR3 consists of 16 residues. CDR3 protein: CASSLGYASDTDTQYF. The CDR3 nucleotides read TGTGCCAGCAGCTTAGGCTACGCTAGCGACACAGATACGCAGTATTTT.

CDR3 amino acids: CASSQGELVGVGPKNIQYF. CDR3 DNA sequence: TGCGCCAGCAGCCAAGGGGAACTAGTGGGAGTCGGCCCCAAAAACATTCAGTACTTC. The chain uses TRBV4-1 and TRBJ2-4; D may be TRBD2 (5 bases). Germline V gives CDR1 MGHRA, CDR2 YSYEKL. Deletions cut 1 base from V and 2 bases from J, with 21 bases between. This CDR3 is built from 19 residues.

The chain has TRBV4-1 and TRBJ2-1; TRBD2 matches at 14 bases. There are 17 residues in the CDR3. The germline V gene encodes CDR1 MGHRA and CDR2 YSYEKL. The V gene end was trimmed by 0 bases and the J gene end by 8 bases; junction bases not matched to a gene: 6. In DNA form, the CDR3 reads TGCGCCAGCAGCCAAGATCCCGGGACTAGCGGGAGAGATGAGCAGTTCTTC. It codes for CASSQDPGTSGRDEQFF.

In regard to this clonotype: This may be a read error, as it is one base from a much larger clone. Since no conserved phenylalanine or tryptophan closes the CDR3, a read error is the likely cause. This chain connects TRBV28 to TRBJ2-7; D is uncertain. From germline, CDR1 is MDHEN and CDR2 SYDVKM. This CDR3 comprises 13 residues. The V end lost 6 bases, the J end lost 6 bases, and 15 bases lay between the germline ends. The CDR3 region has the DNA TGTGCCAGCAGCAAGTCTGAAGGCGGCGAGCAGTACTGC. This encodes CASSKSEGGEQYC.

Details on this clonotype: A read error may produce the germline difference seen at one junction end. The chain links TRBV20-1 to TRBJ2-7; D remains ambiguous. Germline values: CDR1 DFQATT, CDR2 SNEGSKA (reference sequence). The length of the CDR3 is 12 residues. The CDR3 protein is CGARDLEYEQYF. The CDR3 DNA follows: TGCGGTGCTAGAGATCTGGAGTACGAGCAGTACTTC.

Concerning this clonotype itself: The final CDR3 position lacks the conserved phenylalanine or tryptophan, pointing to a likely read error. CDR3 protein: CATSPPGGNTGELFL. Written as DNA, the CDR3 is TGTGCCACCAGCCCCCCCGGCGGGAACACCGGGGAGCTGTTTTTA. This chain uses TRBV24-1 with TRBJ2-2; D is uncertain. Trimming removed 7 bases at V and 1 base at J, with 12 bases between. The CDR3 is made up of 15 amino acids. Germline V gene sequence: CDR1 KGHDR, CDR2 SFDVKD.

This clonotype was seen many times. CDR3 DNA: TGTGCCAGCAGTACCACAGGGGGTCAGGGCTACACCTTC. This sequence encodes CASSTTGGQGYTF. The chain combines TRBV6-5 with TRBJ1-2; 8 positions match TRBD1. CDR1 and CDR2 from the germline V gene are MNHEY and SVGAGI. Trimming at V came to 5 bases and at J to 8 bases, leaving 7 bases not matched to a gene. CDR3 length equals 13 residues.

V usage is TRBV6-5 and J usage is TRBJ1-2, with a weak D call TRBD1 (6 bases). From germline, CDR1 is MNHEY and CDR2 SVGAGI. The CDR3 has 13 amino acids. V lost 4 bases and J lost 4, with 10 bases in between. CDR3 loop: CASSLQGSYGYTF. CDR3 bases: TGTGCCAGCAGTTTGCAGGGGAGCTATGGCTACACCTTC.

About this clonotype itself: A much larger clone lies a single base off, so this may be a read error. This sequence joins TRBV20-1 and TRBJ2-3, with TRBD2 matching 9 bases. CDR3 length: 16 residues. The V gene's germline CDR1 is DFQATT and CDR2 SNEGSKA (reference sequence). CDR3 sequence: CGASPISGSRTDTQYF. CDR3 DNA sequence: TGCGGTGCTAGTCCGATTAGCGGGAGCCGCACAGATACGCAGTATTTT.

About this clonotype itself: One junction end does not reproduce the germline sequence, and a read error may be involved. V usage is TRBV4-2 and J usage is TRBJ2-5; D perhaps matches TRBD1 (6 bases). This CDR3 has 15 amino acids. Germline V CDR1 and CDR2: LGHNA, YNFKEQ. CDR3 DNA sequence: TGTGCCAACAGCCAGGATCAGGACAGCCAAGAGACCCAGTACTTC. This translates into CANSQDQDSQETQYF.

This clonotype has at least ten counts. The CDR3 sequence is CASSLTAGVRNEQFF. CDR3 coding DNA: TGTGCCAGCAGCTTAACAGCGGGAGTTCGCAATGAGCAGTTCTTC. V usage is TRBV7-3 and J usage is TRBJ2-1; 8 positions match TRBD2. V lost 0 bases and J lost 6; bases outside the gene matches: 4. The CDR3 extends over 15 amino acids. Germline V gene data show CDR1 as SGHTA and CDR2 as FQGTGA.

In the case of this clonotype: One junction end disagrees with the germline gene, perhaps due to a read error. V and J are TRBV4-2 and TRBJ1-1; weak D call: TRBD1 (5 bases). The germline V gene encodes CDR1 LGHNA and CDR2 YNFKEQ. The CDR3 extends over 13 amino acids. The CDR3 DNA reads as TGTGCCAGCAGCCGGGGCTGGAACACTGAAGCTTCCTTT. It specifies CASSRGWNTEASF.

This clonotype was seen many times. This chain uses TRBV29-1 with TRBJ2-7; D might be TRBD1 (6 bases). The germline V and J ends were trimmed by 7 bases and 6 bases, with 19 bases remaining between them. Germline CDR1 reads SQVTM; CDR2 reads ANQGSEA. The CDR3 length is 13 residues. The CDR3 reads CSGLRDTGFEQYF. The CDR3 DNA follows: TGCAGCGGCCTCCGGGACACCGGGTTCGAGCAGTACTTC.

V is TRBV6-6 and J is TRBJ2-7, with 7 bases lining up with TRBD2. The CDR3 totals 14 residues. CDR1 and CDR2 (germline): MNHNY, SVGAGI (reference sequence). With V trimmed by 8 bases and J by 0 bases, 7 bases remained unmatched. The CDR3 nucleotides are TGTGCCAGCGGTCCCACGGGGGGCTCCTACGAGCAGTACTTC. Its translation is CASGPTGGSYEQYF.